The present TCR beta chain was sequenced within a study of shared clonotypes between healthy human individuals. Study-wide results and limits: Deeper or shallower sequencing was expected to change how clonotypes are shared among donors. Four donors showed sharing of about 5.5% of naive CD4 clonotypes.

Details on this clone: No antigen is known for it.

The V gene lost 6 bases and the J gene lost 3 bases, with 14 bases spanning the gap. The germline V gene has CDR1 SNHLY and CDR2 FYNNEI. This CDR3 spans 15 amino acids. The repertoire was sequenced with immunoSEQ multiplex PCR; TCRdb's copy has only in-frame clones and lacks some. The table records about 660,000 clones, roughly 70% of them present only once. Source material: memory CD4+ T cells sorted from blood. Subset: CD45RA-negative fraction. V usage is TRBV2 and J usage is TRBJ1-4; unclear D gene. This sequence was found in a young woman in good health. CDR3 region: CASREQPTPNEKLFF. The DNA for the CDR3 is TGTGCCAGCAGAGAGCAGCCTACCCCTAATGAAAAACTGTTTTTT.